A single sample gave rise to the 23 T cell receptor beta chains below, sequenced in a study of shared clonotypes between healthy human individuals. This table comes from immunoSEQ multiplex PCR, and its TCRdb copy is limited to in-frame clones, with some not included. The repertoire holds 2 million to 3 million clones, with 80% to 95% as singletons. The material sequenced was naive CD4+ T cells from PBMCs. The subset: CD45RA+ positively selected. These receptors were collected from a man between 18 and 35 years old in good health. Some clones in this sample may be carry-over from other donors' samples.

This chain joins TRBV27 and TRBJ2-2; possibly TRBD2 for D (5 bases). Germline V gene sequence: CDR1 MNHEY, CDR2 SMNVEV (reference sequence). The CDR3 spans 16 residues. V shed 4 bases and J shed 5 bases, with 17 bases lying between them. The CDR3 DNA reads as TGTGCCAGCAGTTCACGACTACAGCGGAGGACCGGGGAGCTGTTTTTT. It codes for CASSSRLQRRTGELFF.

This clone was recorded a few times. V is TRBV6-5 and J is TRBJ1-4, with D maybe TRBD1 (5 bases). The V gene lost 0 bases and the J gene lost 11 bases, with 10 bases spanning the gap. CDR3 length equals 13 residues. Germline CDR1 MNHEY, CDR2 SVGAGI. CDR3 residues: CASSYSGDGKLFF. CDR3 coding DNA: TGTGCCAGCAGTTACTCAGGGGATGGGAAACTGTTTTTT.

This chain links TRBV5-1 with TRBJ2-1; 8 bases map to TRBD2. Germline-derived CDR1 and CDR2 are SGHRS and YFSETQ. This CDR3 is 16 amino acids long. V lost 4 bases and J lost 5; bases outside the gene matches: 11. The CDR3 coding sequence is TGCGCCAGCAGCGCCAGAGTAGCGGGGATTAACAATGAGCAGTTCTTC. The encoded protein is CASSARVAGINNEQFF.

The chain links TRBV29-1 to TRBJ2-1; D is uncertain. The germline V and J ends were trimmed by 6 bases and 4 bases, with 10 bases remaining between them. Germline V gives CDR1 SQVTM, CDR2 ANQGSEA. The CDR3 is made up of 12 amino acids. DNA of the CDR3: TGCAGCGTGAACGTCAGGTACAATGAGCAGTTCTTC. Translation: CSVNVRYNEQFF.

This sequence joins TRBV27 and TRBJ2-2, with 9 bases matching TRBD2. Germline-derived CDR1 and CDR2 are MNHEY and SMNVEV (reference sequence). Trimming at V came to 3 bases and at J to 6 bases, leaving 5 bases not matched to a gene. This CDR3 spans 15 amino acids. The CDR3 here is CASSFGGGRAGELFF. The CDR3, as DNA: TGTGCCAGCAGTTTCGGCGGCGGGAGGGCCGGGGAGCTGTTTTTT.

Points on this clone: Other DNA variants within this sample encode the same CDR3. The chain has TRBV27 and TRBJ1-5; D is ambiguous. CDR1 is MNHEY, CDR2 SMNVEV, per germline (reference sequence). Trimming took 2 bases from V and 4 from J, leaving 6 bases between them. CDR3 size: 13 residues. DNA for the CDR3: TGTGCCAGCAGTTTAGGGCGAAATCAGCCCCAGCATTTT. Translating it yields CASSLGRNQPQHF.

The gene calls are TRBV7-2 and TRBJ2-5; D gene uncertain. Germline V gives CDR1 SGHTA, CDR2 FQGNSA. CDR3 length: 18 residues. V gave up 5 bases and J gave up 0 bases, with 22 bases separating them. The CDR3 reads CASSTPRWTDPYQETQYF. The CDR3 DNA reads as TGTGCCAGCAGCACGCCGCGATGGACGGACCCGTACCAAGAGACCCAGTACTTC.

This chain joins TRBV5-4 and TRBJ2-7, with D tentatively TRBD1 (5 bases). The CDR3 has 14 amino acids. V gave up 4 bases and J gave up 5 bases, with 16 bases separating them. Germline assignment: CDR1 SGHNT and CDR2 YYREEE (reference sequence). CDR3 amino acids: CASSTRARVHEQYF. The CDR3 DNA is TGTGCCAGCAGCACCCGCGCCAGGGTCCACGAGCAGTACTTC.

The V gene is TRBV30, the J gene TRBJ2-3, with a possible D match to TRBD1 (6 bases). Between the trimmed V and J ends, which lost 0 bases and 2 bases, there was a span of 12 bases. The CDR3 has 15 residues. Germline CDR1 and CDR2: GTSNPN and SVGIG (reference sequence). CDR3 coding DNA: TGTGCCTGGAGTGTACTAGGACAGACCACAGATACGCAGTATTTT. It specifies CAWSVLGQTTDTQYF.

The rearrangement links TRBV2 to TRBJ2-1; 10 positions agree with TRBD1. Trimming cost V 9 bases and J 3 bases; bases outside gene matches: 5. The CDR3 loop spans 14 amino acids. Germline assignment: CDR1 SNHLY and CDR2 FYNNEI. The CDR3 DNA is TGTGCCAGTAGGGACAGGGGTTTCTACAATGAGCAGTTCTTC. Translated: CASRDRGFYNEQFF. Supplemented by reference TRBV2 and TRBJ2-1, the full variable domain reads EPEVTQTPSHQVTQMGQEVILRCVPISNHLYFYWYRQILGQKVEFLVSFYNNEISEKSEIFDDQFSVERPDGSNFTLKIRSTKLEDSAMYFCASRDRGFYNEQFFGPGTRLTVL.

The chain links TRBV2 to TRBJ1-5, with D perhaps matching TRBD1 (6 bases). The germline V gene has CDR1 SNHLY and CDR2 FYNNEI. There are 15 residues in the CDR3. V dropped 8 bases and J dropped 5 bases, with 19 bases sitting between them. DNA for the CDR3: TGTGCCAGCTTGTTCGGAGGGGGTTCGGATCAGCCCCAGCATTTT. Translated, it gives CASLFGGGSDQPQHF.

The gene calls are TRBV6-1 and TRBJ2-1; tentatively, D is TRBD1 or TRBD2 (5 bases each). Germline V gene sequence: CDR1 MNHNS, CDR2 SASEGT. CDR3 size: 14 residues. V lost 3 bases and J 5 bases, leaving 11 bases between the germline ends. CDR3 sequence: CASSDWGRHNEQFF. CDR3 sequence (DNA): TGTGCCAGCAGTGATTGGGGACGACACAATGAGCAGTTCTTC.

This rearrangement joins TRBV19 to TRBJ2-7, with D maybe TRBD1 (5 bases). The CDR3 has 16 amino acids. Trimming cost V 3 bases and J 1 base, with 16 bases left between them. Germline values: CDR1 LNHDA, CDR2 SQIVND (reference sequence). As DNA, the CDR3 is TGTGCCAGTAGTATCGTGCCGGCGACAGATTCCTACGAGCAGTACTTC. Its translation: CASSIVPATDSYEQYF.

The chain recombines TRBV20-1 with TRBJ1-1; 7 positions agree with TRBD1. Trimming removed 7 bases from V and 9 bases from J; junction bases left unmatched: 5. CDR1 and CDR2 from the germline V gene are DFQATT and SNEGSKA (reference sequence). This CDR3 contains 10 residues. The CDR3 loop is CSGNRGKAFF. Written as DNA, the CDR3 is TGCAGTGGCAACAGGGGAAAAGCTTTCTTT.

The chain combines TRBV7-9 with TRBJ2-3; 8 bases line up with TRBD2. The germline CDR1 and CDR2 sequences are SEHNR and FQNEAQ (reference sequence). The CDR3 loop spans 17 amino acids. J lost 4 bases, V lost 3 bases, and 12 bases had no gene match. CDR3: CASSFSASGSSPDTQYF. CDR3 sequence (DNA): TGTGCCAGCAGCTTCTCGGCGAGCGGGAGCTCTCCAGATACGCAGTATTTT.

The CDR3 DNA follows: TGTGCCAGTAGTAGGGGACTAGCGGGAATGGTCGCAGATACGCAGTATTTT. This translates into CASSRGLAGMVADTQYF. The rearrangement joins TRBV19 to TRBJ2-3; 13 bases line up with TRBD2. V lost 4 bases and J lost 4; bases outside the gene matches: 8. Germline V gene lookup returns CDR1 LNHDA and CDR2 SQIVND (reference sequence). CDR3 size: 17 residues.

The V gene is TRBV5-1, the J gene TRBJ1-2, with a tentative D call TRBD1 (6 bases). This CDR3 is 13 amino acids long. The V gene's germline CDR1 is SGHRS and CDR2 YFSETQ. V dropped 4 bases and J dropped 6 bases, with 13 bases sitting between them. CDR3 in DNA: TGCGCCAGCAGCCCCGGGACAACCGATGGCTACACCTTC. Protein product: CASSPGTTDGYTF. The variable domain in full, with the rest retrieved from reference TRBV5-1 and TRBJ1-2, is KAGVTQTPRYLIKTRGQQVTLSCSPISGHRSVSWYQQTPGQGLQFLFEYFSETQRNKGNFPGRFSGRQFSNSRSEMNVSTLELGDSALYLCASSPGTTDGYTFGSGTRLTVV.

The chain employs TRBV7-3 and TRBJ1-1; tentative D call: TRBD1 (6 bases). There are 16 residues in the CDR3. The germline V and J ends were trimmed by 5 bases and 7 bases, with 23 bases remaining between them. The germline V gene encodes CDR1 SGHTA and CDR2 FQGTGA. Here the CDR3 DNA reads TGTGCCAGCAGCCAAACAGGGTCCGGGCTCAATTTTGAAGCTTTCTTT. Its protein is CASSQTGSGLNFEAFF.

The CDR3 DNA sequence: TGTGCCAGCAGCTTAGCCGGGGGAGACTTCTACGAGCAGTACTTC. Translated: CASSLAGGDFYEQYF. The rearrangement links TRBV7-2 to TRBJ2-7; possible D gene TRBD2, 6 bases. The CDR3 contains 15 residues. The V end was cut by 0 bases, the J end by 3 bases, with 12 bases between. Germline V gene lookup returns CDR1 SGHTA and CDR2 FQGNSA.

The chain joins TRBV15 to TRBJ2-7; maybe TRBD2 (6 bases). Germline V lookup: CDR1 LNHNV, CDR2 YYDKDF (reference sequence). There are 15 residues in the CDR3. V shed 1 base and J shed 6 bases, with 16 bases lying between them. This chain's CDR3 is CATSRGFMEGLEQYF. The CDR3 coding sequence is TGTGCCACCAGCAGAGGATTTATGGAGGGGCTCGAGCAGTACTTC.

This clone was found a few times. The chain joins TRBV5-1 to TRBJ1-5; D is undetermined. Trimming took 0 bases from V and 9 from J, leaving 10 bases between them. The CDR3 has 13 amino acids. Per the germline V gene, CDR1 is SGHRS and CDR2 is YFSETQ. CDR3 coding DNA: TGCGCCAGCAGCTTGGAGTTTCGAGGGCCCCAGCATTTT. Amino acid sequence: CASSLEFRGPQHF.

This clone was detected once. The chain links TRBV15 to TRBJ2-1; D is undetermined. The CDR3 runs to 16 residues. Germline-derived CDR1 and CDR2 are LNHNV and YYDKDF (reference sequence). Trimming took off 0 bases at V and 1 base at J, with 10 bases between the two ends. The CDR3 region has the DNA TGTGCCACCAGCAGAGATTTGGAGCGTTCCTACAATGAGCAGTTCTTC. Protein product: CATSRDLERSYNEQFF.

The V and J genes are TRBV7-2 and TRBJ2-3; D call uncertain. Germline assignment: CDR1 SGHTA and CDR2 FQGNSA. Trimming left V 6 bases short and J 0 bases short, with 16 bases between. This CDR3 spans 16 amino acids. As DNA, the CDR3 is TGTGCCAGCAGGCTTCCTGGGTGGGGTAGCACAGATACGCAGTATTTT. Amino acids: CASRLPGWGSTDTQYF.